The 26 T cell receptor beta chains in this list originate from one sample, sequenced in a study of patients with pleural tuberculosis. TCRdb analysed the reads with MiXCR anew, one entry per CDR3 protein. The repertoire includes some 29,000 distinct CDR3 sequences, 18% of them detected once, and 3.5% sits in the top ten. The sequenced sample consisted of peripheral blood. The receptors stem from a human donor with pleural tuberculosis.

This clonotype was seen many times. The chain is built from TRBV11-3 and TRBJ2-1; 11 positions match TRBD1. The CDR3 covers 15 residues. CDR1 SGHNT and CDR2 YENEEA come from the germline V gene. The junction had 6 bases not matched to a gene; V was cut back by 5 bases and J by 6 bases. The CDR3 reads CASSQGQGAVNEQFF. For the CDR3, the DNA is TGTGCCAGCAGCCAAGGACAGGGGGCGGTCAATGAGCAGTTCTTC.

This clonotype occurred many times. The chain is built from TRBV7-2 and TRBJ2-7; 7 positions agree with TRBD2. This CDR3 has 16 residues. The germline V gene encodes CDR1 SGHTA and CDR2 FQGNSA. V lost 2 bases to trimming and J lost 3 bases; unmatched junction nucleotides: 10. The CDR3 DNA follows: TGTGCCAGCAGCTTACCACGAGCGGGGCCCCGCTACGAGCAGTACTTC. As protein: CASSLPRAGPRYEQYF.

In its sample, this clonotype is medium-sized. V gene TRBV27 combines with J gene TRBJ1-1, with D perhaps matching TRBD1 (6 bases). The CDR3 contains 17 residues. V was clipped by 0 bases and J by 1 base, with 15 bases between them. Germline CDR1 and CDR2: MNHEY and SMNVEV (reference sequence). The CDR3 here is CASSLSPYRAENTEAFF. CDR3 DNA: TGTGCCAGCAGTTTATCGCCGTACAGGGCCGAGAACACTGAAGCTTTCTTT.

This clonotype occurred many times. The rearrangement uses TRBV7-9 and TRBJ1-5; D unresolved. Germline V CDR1 and CDR2: SEHNR, FQNEAQ (reference sequence). The CDR3 has 17 amino acids. Trimming cost V 1 base and J 0 bases, with 13 bases left between them. In DNA form, the CDR3 reads TGTGCCAGCAGCTTAGTGGCTGGAGAGTTTAGCAATCAGCCCCAGCATTTT. Protein product: CASSLVAGEFSNQPQHF.

This clonotype was counted at least ten times. The gene calls are TRBV20-1 and TRBJ2-1; 7 bases agree with TRBD2. CDR1 is DFQATT and CDR2 is SNEGSKA in the germline V gene (reference sequence). The CDR3 covers 15 residues. Trimming removed 0 bases from V and 2 bases from J; junction bases left unmatched: 4. The CDR3 here is CSARDTSGAYNEQFF. DNA of the CDR3: TGCAGTGCTAGAGATACCAGCGGGGCCTACAATGAGCAGTTCTTC.

As to this clonotype: Here the CDR3 omits its conserved ending phenylalanine or tryptophan, so a read error is the likely source. The chain uses TRBV20-1 and TRBJ2-3; 13 positions match TRBD2. Per germline, CDR1 DFQATT and CDR2 SNEGSKA (reference sequence). The CDR3 contains 18 residues. The CDR3 sequence is CSAKGLAGRERRTDTQYL. DNA of the CDR3: TGCAGCGCTAAGGGACTAGCGGGGCGAGAACGGAGAACAGATACGCAGTATCTT.

This clonotype was recorded many times. This rearrangement joins TRBV20-1 to TRBJ2-3; 9 bases map to TRBD2. The CDR3 totals 16 residues. The J segment lost 5 bases and the V segment lost 5 bases, leaving 14 bases of the junction unmatched. The germline gives CDR1 DFQATT, CDR2 SNEGSKA (reference sequence). As DNA, the CDR3 is TGCAGTGCTTTCCCACCGCGGGAGGGCCATAGAGATACGCAGTATTTT. Encoded protein: CSAFPPREGHRDTQYF.

This clonotype was counted at least ten times. A much bigger clone sits one base away, suggesting this may be a read error. This chain uses TRBV7-3 with TRBJ1-1, with D unresolved. CDR1 is SGHTA, CDR2 FQGTGA, per germline. This CDR3 is 15 amino acids long. DNA of the CDR3: TGTGCCGGCAGCTTTGGTAGTTTAAAGAACACTGAAGCTTTCTTT. Amino acids: CAGSFGSLKNTEAFF. Combining the CDR3 with reference TRBV7-3 and TRBJ1-1 gives the whole variable domain GAGVSQTPSNKVTEKGKYVELRCDPISGHTALYWYRQSLGQGPEFLIYFQGTGAADDSGLPNDRFFAVRPEGSVSTLKIQRTERGDSAVYLCAGSFGSLKNTEAFFGQGTRLTVV.

This clonotype was counted at least ten times. This sequence joins TRBV7-9 and TRBJ1-1; a possible D gene is TRBD1 (5 bases). The CDR3 contains 15 residues. The V end lost 2 bases, the J end lost 5 bases, and 15 bases lay between the germline ends. Germline loops: CDR1 SEHNR, CDR2 FQNEAQ (reference sequence). CDR3 nucleotides: TGTGCCAGCAGCTTAATGGAGGGGCGAGGGACTGAAGCTTTCTTT. Translated, it gives CASSLMEGRGTEAFF.

This clonotype was recorded at least ten times. J is TRBJ2-3 and V is TRBV5-1, with 9 bases fitting TRBD2. The germline V gene encodes CDR1 SGHRS and CDR2 YFSETQ. The CDR3 totals 18 residues. The junction had 14 bases not matched to a gene; V was cut back by 2 bases and J by 4 bases. The CDR3 sequence: CASSFETSGPSPADTQYF. CDR3 DNA sequence: TGCGCCAGCAGCTTCGAAACTAGCGGGCCCTCACCCGCAGATACGCAGTATTTT.

This clonotype is medium-sized within its sample. The V gene is TRBV15, the J gene TRBJ1-1; D unclear. The CDR3 is 15 residues long. Germline V lookup: CDR1 LNHNV, CDR2 YYDKDF (reference sequence). V was clipped by 1 base and J by 0 bases, with 9 bases between them. The CDR3 DNA reads TGTGCCACCAGCAGAGCGGCAGTACTGAACACTGAAGCTTTCTTT. This gives the protein CATSRAAVLNTEAFF.

To note about this clonotype: This may stem from a read error, because a much larger clone lies one nucleotide away. The rearrangement links TRBV19 to TRBJ1-5, with D perhaps TRBD1 (5 bases). The CDR3 loop spans 17 amino acids. Germline assignment: CDR1 LNHDA and CDR2 SQIVND (reference sequence). The CDR3 region has the DNA TGTGCCACCCTAGGGAGCCAGGGCGGTTGGAGCAATCGGCCCCAGCATTTT. This gives the protein CATLGSQGGWSNRPQHF.

This clonotype occurred many times. The gene calls are TRBV4-1 and TRBJ1-1, with a tentative D call TRBD1 (6 bases). V lost 0 bases to trimming and J lost 4 bases, with 9 bases between them. The length of the CDR3 is 14 residues. The germline V gene encodes CDR1 MGHRA and CDR2 YSYEKL. The CDR3 loop reads CASSQDGGRTEAFF. CDR3 coding DNA: TGCGCCAGCAGCCAAGATGGGGGGCGCACTGAAGCTTTCTTT.

This clonotype showed up many times. This chain links TRBV12-3 or TRBV12-4 with TRBJ2-7, with 9 nucleotides matching TRBD1. J gave up 5 bases and V 5 bases, and 10 bases lay outside the gene matches. The CDR3 sequence is 15 residues long. The CDR3 bases are TGTGCCAGCAGTCCAGGACAGGGGATTAATAACGAGCAGTACTTC. Protein: CASSPGQGINNEQYF.

At least ten counts were recorded for this clonotype. The chain has TRBV20-1 and TRBJ2-7; TRBD1 or TRBD2 may be the D gene (5 bases each). The germline V gene has CDR1 DFQATT and CDR2 SNEGSKA (reference sequence). This CDR3 contains 13 residues. The V end was cut by 6 bases, the J end by 3 bases, with 15 bases between. CDR3 loop: CSAGVIEGYEQYF. The CDR3 DNA is TGCAGTGCAGGGGTTATCGAGGGCTACGAGCAGTACTTC.

In this sample, this clonotype turned up many times. The chain employs TRBV19 and TRBJ1-2; D is perhaps TRBD1 (5 bases). Looked up from germline, CDR1 is LNHDA and CDR2 is SQIVND (reference sequence). This CDR3 is 14 amino acids long. Deletions cut 4 bases from V and 7 bases from J, with 16 bases between. CDR3 residues: CASSTRQPEAGYTF. As DNA, the CDR3 is TGTGCCAGTAGTACGCGACAGCCTGAGGCTGGCTACACCTTC. The full variable domain, in which reference TRBV19 and TRBJ1-2 provide the parts outside the CDR3, is DGGITQSPKYLFRKEGQNVTLSCEQNLNHDAMYWYRQDPGQGLRLIYYSQIVNDFQKGDIAEGYSVSREKKESFPLTVTSAQKNPTAFYLCASSTRQPEAGYTFGSGTRLTVV.

The table lists this clonotype with many counts. The chain employs TRBV3-1 and TRBJ2-3; TRBD1 agrees at 9 bases. J was trimmed by 3 bases and V by 5 bases; bases with no gene match: 6. Germline CDR1 reads LGHDT; CDR2 reads YNNKEL (reference sequence). This CDR3 has 15 residues. Here the CDR3 reads CASSAGQGLTDTQYF. DNA of the CDR3: TGTGCCAGCAGCGCGGGACAGGGACTAACAGATACGCAGTATTTT.

This clonotype was seen repeatedly, ten times or more. V gene TRBV12-3 or TRBV12-4 combines with J gene TRBJ2-1; TRBD1 matches at 7 bases. The CDR3 loop spans 13 amino acids. With 6 bases clipped from V and 9 bases from J, the junction kept 8 bases outside the gene matches. CDR3 in DNA: TGTGCCAGCAGCCCTGACAGGGAAGGTGAGCAGTTCTTC. Protein sequence: CASSPDREGEQFF.

By share, this clonotype counts as medium-sized. In DNA, the CDR3 is TGTGCCAGCAGCCAAGGAGGTTCTGGAAACACCATATATTTT. Amino acid sequence: CASSQGGSGNTIYF. The rearrangement links TRBV6-1 to TRBJ1-3, with unresolved D. The CDR3 has 14 residues. Trimming stripped 6 bases from V and 1 base from J, with 10 bases between. CDR1 is MNHNS, CDR2 SASEGT, per germline.

In this sample, this clonotype turned up many times. The genes are TRBV6-1 and TRBJ2-7, with 9 bases fitting TRBD1. In germline, CDR1 is MNHNS, CDR2 SASEGT. This CDR3 is 16 amino acids long. V lost 7 bases, J lost 0 bases, and 10 bases stayed unmatched. The CDR3 bases are TGTGCCAGCAAGACAGGGGGGGACCAACACTCCTACGAGCAGTACTTC. Its translation: CASKTGGDQHSYEQYF.

This clonotype appeared many times. The chain employs TRBV2 and TRBJ1-2; a possible D gene is TRBD1 (6 bases). The CDR3 runs to 13 residues. Germline-derived CDR1 and CDR2 are SNHLY and FYNNEI. V was clipped by 6 bases and J by 4 bases, with 12 bases between them. The CDR3 DNA sequence: TGTGCCAGCAGCGCCGGGACACCCTATGGCTACACCTTC. It codes for CASSAGTPYGYTF.

This clonotype has at least ten counts. A single base separates this from a much larger clone, so it may be a read error. The J gene is TRBJ1-2, the V gene TRBV27; D is possibly TRBD1 (6 bases). The CDR3 extends over 15 amino acids. Germline loops: CDR1 MNHEY, CDR2 SMNVEV (reference sequence). The CDR3 protein is CASSRSQGINYGYAF. CDR3 sequence (DNA): TGTGCCAGCAGTCGAAGCCAGGGGATTAACTATGGCTACGCCTTC.

A note on this clonotype: This clone may be a read error of a much larger clone one base away. The V gene is TRBV7-2, the J gene TRBJ1-2; 7 nucleotides line up with TRBD1. CDR1 is SGHTA, CDR2 FQGNSA, per germline. Trimming took 2 bases from V and 4 from J; bases not matched to a gene: 7. The CDR3 has 15 residues. The CDR3 region is CASSLRATGSYGYTF. Written as DNA, the CDR3 is TGTGCCAGCAGCTTAAGGGCGACAGGGTCCTATGGCTACACCTTC.

There are many counts of this clonotype. The chain couples TRBV7-9 to TRBJ2-1, with 11 nucleotides matching TRBD2. Trimming removed 4 bases from V and 3 bases from J; junction bases left unmatched: 20. This CDR3 is built from 21 residues. Germline V gene data show CDR1 as SEHNR and CDR2 as FQNEAQ (reference sequence). The CDR3: CASSSPGTSGIDLLYYNEQFF. DNA for the CDR3: TGTGCCAGCAGCTCGCCCGGGACTAGCGGAATAGACCTACTCTACTACAATGAGCAGTTCTTC.

In this sample, this clonotype turned up many times. The CDR3 protein is CASSSVSGLAGLYEQYF. Here the CDR3 DNA reads TGTGCCAGCAGTTCCGTCTCGGGACTAGCGGGATTATACGAGCAGTACTTC. The chain uses TRBV27 and TRBJ2-7; 13 nucleotides align to TRBD2. J lost 4 bases, V lost 4 bases, and 10 bases had no gene match. From germline, CDR1 is MNHEY and CDR2 SMNVEV (reference sequence). The CDR3 is made up of 17 amino acids.

This clonotype was recorded many times. The chain has TRBV20-1 and TRBJ2-7; D is ambiguous. Per germline, CDR1 DFQATT and CDR2 SNEGSKA (reference sequence). Trimming pared 5 bases from V and 4 bases from J, leaving 15 bases between. CDR3 size: 13 residues. The CDR3 region is CSAPHWDGYEQYF. The CDR3 DNA reads TGCAGTGCTCCCCACTGGGATGGGTACGAGCAGTACTTC.